One and the same sample provided the 27 T cell receptor beta chains below, sequenced in a study of T cell repertoires in cytomegalovirus infection. TCRdb re-called the reads through MiXCR, storing one row per CDR3 protein. This table holds about 310,000 distinct CDR3 sequences, about a sixth found once. Sequenced: PBMCs. All receptors derive from a human donor in good health (CMV status not recorded). Some clones in this sample may be carry-over from other donors' samples.

Many counts were recorded for this clonotype. The rearrangement joins TRBV28 to TRBJ2-3, with 9 bases aligning to TRBD2. Germline V gene data show CDR1 as MDHEN and CDR2 as SYDVKM. V shed 7 bases and J 6 bases; nucleotides not matched to a gene: 5. CDR3 length: 13 residues. CDR3: CASTPSGADTQYF. In nucleotides, the CDR3 is TGTGCCAGCACCCCTAGCGGGGCGGATACGCAGTATTTT.

The V and J genes are TRBV6-1 and TRBJ2-7; D is uncertain. Per germline, CDR1 MNHNS and CDR2 SASEGT. V was cut by 2 bases and J by 2 bases, with 13 bases left in between. The CDR3 extends over 15 amino acids. DNA of the CDR3: TGTGCCAGCAGTGAACGGTCGGGCAGGACCTACGAGCAGTACTTC. This sequence encodes CASSERSGRTYEQYF.

The rearrangement links TRBV7-2 to TRBJ1-1; a possible D gene is TRBD1 (5 bases). Germline CDR1 is SGHTA and CDR2 is FQGNSA. Trimming removed 5 bases at V and 0 bases at J, with 22 bases between. This CDR3 is 18 amino acids long. The CDR3 coding sequence is TGTGCCAGCAGCACCGCGGGGGGGTTAGGTTTAATGAACACTGAAGCTTTCTTT. Translating it yields CASSTAGGLGLMNTEAFF.

In its sample, this clonotype was seen many times. The chain employs TRBV7-8 and TRBJ2-1; 8 bases align to TRBD2. CDR1 and CDR2 (germline): SGHVS, FQNEAQ. The CDR3 totals 15 residues. The ends lost 3 bases at V and 4 bases at J; junction bases unmatched: 5. CDR3 nucleotides: TGTGCCAGCAGCTTTCGGGGGGGGGGTTACAATGAGCAGTTCTTC. Translated, it gives CASSFRGGGYNEQFF.

This clonotype has at least ten counts. V and J are TRBV7-9 and TRBJ2-1; maybe TRBD1 (6 bases). CDR3 length: 16 residues. Germline CDR1 and CDR2: SEHNR and FQNEAQ (reference sequence). V was trimmed by 6 bases and J by 8 bases, leaving 23 bases between them. The CDR3 nucleotides read TGTGCCAGCAGTAATATTGGACGAGGGGGTGTTGATGAGCAGTTCTTC. Amino acid sequence: CASSNIGRGGVDEQFF.

This clonotype appeared many times. The chain carries TRBV7-2 and TRBJ2-5; TRBD2 agrees at 10 bases. The CDR3 has 15 residues. The J segment lost 4 bases and the V segment lost 1 base, leaving 3 bases of the junction unmatched. The germline gives CDR1 SGHTA, CDR2 FQGNSA. As DNA, the CDR3 is TGTGCCAGCAGCTTAGGAGCGGGGGGGCGAGAGACCCAGTACTTC. This encodes CASSLGAGGRETQYF.

The genes are TRBV19 and TRBJ1-5; 11 bases are shared with TRBD1. The CDR3 has 16 residues. Germline CDR1 reads LNHDA; CDR2 reads SQIVND (reference sequence). With 10 bases clipped from V and 0 bases from J, the junction kept 8 bases outside the gene matches. The CDR3 loop reads CAKQDRGRDSNQPQHF. The CDR3 bases are TGTGCCAAACAGGACAGGGGGCGCGATAGCAATCAGCCCCAGCATTTT.

This clonotype was recorded at least ten times. The CDR3 sequence is CASSLERSGTLEQYF. CDR3 nucleotides: TGTGCCAGCAGCTTAGAACGCTCCGGGACCCTCGAGCAGTACTTC. The chain links TRBV7-2 to TRBJ2-7; D might be TRBD1 or TRBD2, each matching 5 bases. V lost 1 base, J lost 6 bases, and 16 bases lay in between. The germline CDR1 and CDR2 sequences are SGHTA and FQGNSA. There are 15 residues in the CDR3.

The table lists this clonotype with a few counts. The chain couples TRBV18 to TRBJ2-7; 9 nucleotides line up with TRBD2. The CDR3 contains 14 residues. V dropped 6 bases and J dropped 1; count of bases not matched to a gene: 4. Germline CDR1 is KGHSH and CDR2 is LQKENI. For the CDR3, the DNA is TGTGCCAGCTCTCCGGCGGGGGGGTCCTACGAGCAGTACTTC. This sequence encodes CASSPAGGSYEQYF.

This clonotype came up many times. The V call is TRBV10-3, the J call TRBJ2-3; TRBD1 matches 10 bases. The CDR3 spans 16 residues. J lost 4 bases, V lost 2 bases, and 6 bases had no gene match. Germline V gene lookup returns CDR1 ENHRY and CDR2 SYGVKD. For the CDR3, the DNA is TGTGCCATCAGTGAGGAGGGACAGGGGTCCCCAGATACGCAGTATTTT. It is translated as CAISEEGQGSPDTQYF.

This clonotype was observed many times. The rearrangement joins TRBV7-2 to TRBJ2-7; D remains ambiguous. V lost 5 bases, J lost 5 bases, and 13 bases lay in between. Germline CDR1 is SGHTA and CDR2 is FQGNSA. This CDR3 has 13 residues. This CDR3 is CASSPFFTNEQYF. CDR3 coding DNA: TGTGCCAGCAGCCCCTTCTTCACAAACGAGCAGTACTTC.

The rearrangement joins TRBV4-2 to TRBJ2-2, with D perhaps TRBD1 (5 bases). The germline CDR1 and CDR2 sequences are LGHNA and YNFKEQ. This CDR3 is built from 17 residues. The V end was cut by 0 bases, the J end by 4 bases, with 15 bases between. The DNA for the CDR3 is TGTGCCAGCAGCCAAGATAAGAACAGGTTAACCACCGGGGAGCTGTTTTTT. Translating it yields CASSQDKNRLTTGELFF.

This clonotype has at least ten counts. This chain links TRBV7-2 with TRBJ2-4; tentatively, D is TRBD1 or TRBD2 (5 bases each). Germline V gene data show CDR1 as SGHTA and CDR2 as FQGNSA. Trimming shortened V by 3 bases and J by 6 bases, and 12 bases separated the two germline ends. The CDR3 totals 14 residues. CDR3 bases: TGTGCCAGCAGCTTGGGGCCTGGGGGAAACATTCAGTACTTC. Encoded protein: CASSLGPGGNIQYF.

In its sample, this clonotype was seen many times. V usage is TRBV7-2 and J usage is TRBJ1-2; 8 bases are a match to TRBD1. This CDR3 has 13 amino acids. The V gene end was trimmed by 3 bases and the J gene end by 7 bases; junction bases not matched to a gene: 4. From germline, CDR1 is SGHTA and CDR2 FQGNSA. CDR3 sequence (DNA): TGTGCCAGCAGCTTCGACAGGGGTGGTGGCTACACCTTC. Protein sequence: CASSFDRGGGYTF.

This chain links TRBV6-5 with TRBJ1-2; perhaps TRBD1 as D (6 bases). This CDR3 has 14 amino acids. Germline values: CDR1 MNHEY, CDR2 SVGAGI. Trimming pared 2 bases from V and 8 bases from J, leaving 15 bases between. DNA of the CDR3: TGTGCCAGCAGTTACGGTGGGGGGCAGGGCGGCTACACCTTC. This gives the protein CASSYGGGQGGYTF.

V is TRBV18 and J is TRBJ1-5, with a weak D call TRBD1 (5 bases). This CDR3 has 16 amino acids. The V and J ends lost 4 bases and 6 bases respectively, with 19 bases between them. Germline V gene sequence: CDR1 KGHSH, CDR2 LQKENI. CDR3 loop: CASSLLGTHYSQPQHF. DNA for the CDR3: TGTGCCAGCTCACTATTGGGGACCCATTATTCTCAGCCCCAGCATTTT.

The V and J genes are TRBV7-2 and TRBJ2-3; D may match TRBD1 or TRBD2 (5 bases each). Germline CDR1 and CDR2: SGHTA and FQGNSA. The CDR3 has 15 amino acids. The V end was cut by 2 bases, the J end by 2 bases, with 11 bases between. The CDR3 loop is CASSLRGAHTDTQYF. In DNA form, the CDR3 reads TGTGCCAGCAGCTTAAGGGGAGCGCACACAGATACGCAGTATTTT.

This clonotype was observed a handful of times. The chain recombines TRBV10-3 with TRBJ1-5; D not certain. The CDR3 spans 13 residues. V was trimmed by 4 bases and J by 2 bases, leaving 6 bases between them. Germline lookup yields CDR1 ENHRY and CDR2 SYGVKD. This CDR3 is CAISGMGNQPQHF. The CDR3 coding sequence is TGTGCCATCAGTGGCATGGGCAATCAGCCCCAGCATTTT.

This clonotype was found a few times. The chain links TRBV6-1 to TRBJ2-7, with a possible D match to TRBD2 (6 bases). With 1 base removed from V and 4 bases from J, the gap between germline ends came to 14 bases. The CDR3 has 15 residues. Germline V gene data show CDR1 as MNHNS and CDR2 as SASEGT. The CDR3 protein is CASSEVWDSIYEQYF. The CDR3 DNA follows: TGTGCCAGCAGTGAAGTGTGGGACTCGATATACGAGCAGTACTTC.

The chain joins TRBV5-4 to TRBJ1-4; D is perhaps TRBD1 (6 bases). This CDR3 has 15 amino acids. The germline CDR1 and CDR2 sequences are SGHNT and YYREEE (reference sequence). Trimming took 0 bases from V and 5 from J, leaving 11 bases between them. The CDR3 region has the DNA TGTGCCAGCAGCTTGGTGGACAGCCCCAATGAAAAACTGTTTTTT. It yields the protein CASSLVDSPNEKLFF.

The chain recombines TRBV4-1 with TRBJ1-2; D uncertain. This CDR3 has 13 amino acids. Germline CDR1 MGHRA, CDR2 YSYEKL. Deletions cut 2 bases from V and 0 bases from J, with 4 bases between. The CDR3 region has the DNA TGCGCCAGCAGCCAAAGGTCTAACTATGGCTACACCTTC. This gives the protein CASSQRSNYGYTF.

The sample holds a few counts of this clonotype. The rearrangement links TRBV4-1 to TRBJ1-2, with TRBD1 as a possible D gene (6 bases). Germline V gene data show CDR1 as MGHRA and CDR2 as YSYEKL. The CDR3 is made up of 17 amino acids. Trimming stripped 1 base from V and 8 bases from J, with 23 bases between. The CDR3 nucleotides read TGCGCCAGCAGCCAAGGGTATGGTAACAGGGCTAAGGAAGGCTACACCTTC. The encoded protein is CASSQGYGNRAKEGYTF.

This clonotype was counted a single time. The V gene is TRBV6-6, the J gene TRBJ1-2, with TRBD1 identical over 7 bases. The V gene end was trimmed by 0 bases and the J gene end by 4 bases; junction bases not matched to a gene: 5. Looked up from germline, CDR1 is MNHNY and CDR2 is SVGAGI (reference sequence). The CDR3 loop spans 15 amino acids. CDR3 nucleotide sequence: TGTGCCAGCAGTTACTCGACAGGGAGGACCTATGGCTACACCTTC. This translates into CASSYSTGRTYGYTF.

The CDR3 spells CSAGVTEAFF. As DNA, the CDR3 is TGCAGTGCTGGGGTCACTGAAGCTTTCTTT. The J gene is TRBJ1-1, the V gene TRBV20-1; no clear D gene. Germline CDR1 is DFQATT and CDR2 is SNEGSKA (reference sequence). V lost 5 bases and J 4 bases, leaving 5 bases between the germline ends. This CDR3 is 10 amino acids long.

This clonotype was counted between two and nine times. V gene TRBV27 combines with J gene TRBJ1-6, with D perhaps TRBD1 (6 bases). The CDR3 loop spans 18 amino acids. Germline CDR1 reads MNHEY; CDR2 reads SMNVEV (reference sequence). V was cut by 5 bases and J by 1 base, with 18 bases left in between. The CDR3 reads CASSPEPPGASYNSPLHF. CDR3 DNA: TGTGCCAGCAGTCCCGAACCTCCGGGGGCATCCTATAATTCACCCCTCCACTTT.

This chain joins TRBV2 and TRBJ1-1; 10 nucleotides agree with TRBD1. Germline loops: CDR1 SNHLY, CDR2 FYNNEI. V gave up 6 bases and J gave up 0 bases; unmatched junction bases: 4. The CDR3 extends over 15 amino acids. The CDR3 nucleotides are TGTGCCAGCAGGGAGACAGGGGGCATGAACACTGAAGCTTTCTTT. This translates into CASRETGGMNTEAFF.

This clonotype was recorded at least ten times. The chain employs TRBV7-8 and TRBJ1-4, with D tentatively TRBD1 (5 bases). Germline CDR1 SGHVS, CDR2 FQNEAQ. Trimming stripped 6 bases from V and 0 bases from J, with 11 bases between. The CDR3 totals 15 residues. The CDR3 region is CASRSQAATNEKLFF. The CDR3 bases are TGTGCCAGCAGATCACAGGCGGCAACTAATGAAAAACTGTTTTTT.